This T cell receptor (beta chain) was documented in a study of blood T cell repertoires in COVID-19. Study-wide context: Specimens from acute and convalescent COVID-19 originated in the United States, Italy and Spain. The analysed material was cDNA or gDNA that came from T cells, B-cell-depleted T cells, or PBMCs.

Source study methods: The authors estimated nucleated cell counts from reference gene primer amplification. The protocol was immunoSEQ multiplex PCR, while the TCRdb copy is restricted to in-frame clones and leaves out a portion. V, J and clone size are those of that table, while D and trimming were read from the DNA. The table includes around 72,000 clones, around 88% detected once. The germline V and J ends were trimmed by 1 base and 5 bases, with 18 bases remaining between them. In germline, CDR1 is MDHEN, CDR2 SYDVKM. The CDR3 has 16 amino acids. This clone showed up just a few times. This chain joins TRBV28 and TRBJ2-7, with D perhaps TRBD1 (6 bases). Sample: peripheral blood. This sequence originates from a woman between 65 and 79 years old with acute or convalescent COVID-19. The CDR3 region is CASSLSGHQGRDEQYF. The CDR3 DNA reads TGTGCCAGCAGTTTATCAGGACACCAGGGGCGAGACGAGCAGTACTTC.